This TCR beta chain stems from a study of T cell changes during pregnancy in multiple sclerosis. The CDR3 is 16 amino acids. J was trimmed by 9 bases and V by 0 bases; bases with no gene match: 9. From germline, CDR1 is MNHEY and CDR2 SVGAGI. The repertoire was sequenced with immunoSEQ multiplex PCR; TCRdb's copy has only in-frame clones and lacks some. Counted here are approximately 30,000 clones, roughly 89% occurring once; the ten biggest clones make up 8% to 11%. The chain carries TRBV6-5 and TRBJ2-1; 9 nucleotides agree with TRBD2. The TCR was taken from a female donor with multiple sclerosis, enrolled in a pregnancy study. The sample in question was CD8+ T cells from peripheral blood mononuclear cells, obtained in the second trimester of pregnancy. For the CDR3, the DNA is TGTGCCAGCAGTTACTCGGCGGGAGGGCCTTCAGGTGAGCAGTTCTTC. Its translation is CASSYSAGGPSGEQFF.